The 3 T cell receptor beta chains given below trace back to one sample, sequenced in a study of T cell changes during pregnancy in multiple sclerosis. Some clones are missing from TCRdb's copy, which holds only in-frame ones; the method was immunoSEQ multiplex PCR. The data show approximately 48,000 clones, 90% to 95% seen once. The material was CD4+ T cells from peripheral blood mononuclear cells, obtained after pregnancy. The receptors come from a female donor with multiple sclerosis, enrolled in a pregnancy study.

This rearrangement joins TRBV5-6 to TRBJ2-1; 12 bases align to TRBD2. V lost 1 base and J lost 7; bases outside the gene matches: 9. This CDR3 spans 17 amino acids. Germline CDR1 and CDR2: SGHDT and YYEEEE. Here the CDR3 DNA reads TGTGCCAGCAGCTTGTACCCGGCTAGCGGGAGGGTGAATGAGCAGTTCTTC. This sequence encodes CASSLYPASGRVNEQFF.

The chain links TRBV19 to TRBJ1-1; D ambiguous. The CDR3 extends over 15 amino acids. Trimming removed 9 bases from V and 1 base from J, with 18 bases in between. CDR1 LNHDA and CDR2 SQIVND come from the germline V gene (reference sequence). The CDR3: CASHRRVSGNTEAFF. DNA for the CDR3: TGTGCCAGCCATCGTCGGGTATCGGGGAACACTGAAGCTTTCTTT. Looking up the rest from reference TRBV19 and TRBJ1-1 gives the full variable domain: DGGITQSPKYLFRKEGQNVTLSCEQNLNHDAMYWYRQDPGQGLRLIYYSQIVNDFQKGDIAEGYSVSREKKESFPLTVTSAQKNPTAFYLCASHRRVSGNTEAFFGQGTRLTVV.

This clone has only one observation. The chain is built from TRBV27 and TRBJ2-7; 9 nucleotides line up with TRBD1. The CDR3 extends over 14 amino acids. V shed 6 bases and J 3 bases; nucleotides not matched to a gene: 6. From germline, CDR1 is MNHEY and CDR2 SMNVEV (reference sequence). The CDR3 protein is CASSPRTGDYEQYF. The CDR3 DNA reads TGTGCCAGCAGCCCAAGGACAGGGGACTACGAGCAGTACTTC.